These 27 T cell receptor beta chains were all obtained from the same sample, sequenced in a study of graft-versus-host responses after intestinal transplantation. The protocol was immunoSEQ multiplex PCR, while the TCRdb copy is restricted to in-frame clones and leaves out a portion. This table holds around 120,000 clones, over 80% found once. These receptors have no known antigen. This specimen was unstimulated CD4+ T cells sorted from spleen or lymph node cells, taken before intestinal transplant. The receptors stem from a human donor who received an intestinal transplant.

The genes are TRBV6-6 and TRBJ2-3; TRBD1 matches 8 bases. CDR1 MNHNY and CDR2 SVGAGI come from the germline V gene (reference sequence). J lost 5 bases, V lost 4 bases, and 8 bases had no gene match. The length of the CDR3 is 15 residues. The CDR3 DNA reads as TGTGCCAGCAGTTTTCAGCAGGGGGCGGAAGATACGCAGTATTTT. This sequence encodes CASSFQQGAEDTQYF.

The count of this clone is one. CDR3: CASSYTGADSYEQYF. Written as DNA, the CDR3 is TGTGCCAGCAGTTATACCGGGGCCGACTCCTACGAGCAGTACTTC. The chain combines TRBV5-6 with TRBJ2-7; D tentatively reads TRBD1 or TRBD2 (5 bases each). This CDR3 has 15 residues. The V gene lost 5 bases and the J gene lost 0 bases, with 15 bases spanning the gap. Germline CDR1 and CDR2: SGHDT and YYEEEE.

V gene TRBV18 combines with J gene TRBJ2-7, with 8 bases identical to TRBD2. The CDR3 loop spans 15 amino acids. The germline CDR1 and CDR2 sequences are KGHSH and LQKENI. Losses at the gene ends were 3 bases for V and 7 bases for J; bases not matched to a gene: 11. The CDR3: CASSPLAGAEGEQYF. The CDR3 DNA is TGTGCCAGCTCACCTCTAGCGGGTGCTGAAGGGGAGCAGTACTTC.

The chain uses TRBV6-5 and TRBJ2-1, with D unresolved. Germline CDR1 and CDR2: MNHEY and SVGAGI. CDR3 length: 16 residues. V gave up 0 bases and J gave up 7 bases, with 16 bases separating them. CDR3 sequence (DNA): TGTGCCAGCAGTTACTCGGCTAGTTTAATAGTAAATGAGCAGTTCTTC. Protein sequence: CASSYSASLIVNEQFF.

The rearrangement uses TRBV2 and TRBJ2-4, with 8 bases that match TRBD1. The V gene end was trimmed by 8 bases and the J gene end by 6 bases; junction bases not matched to a gene: 0. The CDR3 length is 11 residues. Germline V gene lookup returns CDR1 SNHLY and CDR2 FYNNEI. The CDR3 nucleotides are TGTGCCAGCGGACAGGGAAACATTCAGTACTTC. It codes for CASGQGNIQYF.

The V gene is TRBV5-1, the J gene TRBJ2-1; weak D call: TRBD1 (5 bases). Looked up from germline, CDR1 is SGHRS and CDR2 is YFSETQ. V was trimmed by 2 bases and J by 13 bases, leaving 10 bases between them. CDR3 length equals 11 residues. CDR3 in amino acids: CASSFTGLQFF. CDR3 coding DNA: TGCGCCAGCAGCTTTACAGGCTTACAGTTCTTC.

In DNA form, the CDR3 reads TGTGCCTGGAGTGCCGACGGCGGGAGCAATCAGCCCCAGCATTTT. As protein: CAWSADGGSNQPQHF. The chain carries TRBV30 and TRBJ1-5; D unclear. The V and J ends lost 1 base and 1 base respectively, with 11 bases between them. The CDR3 contains 15 residues. The germline gives CDR1 GTSNPN, CDR2 SVGIG (reference sequence).

The chain employs TRBV18 and TRBJ1-4; no clear D. Germline CDR1 and CDR2: KGHSH and LQKENI. The V and J ends lost 3 bases and 4 bases respectively, with 6 bases between them. This CDR3 comprises 13 residues. CDR3 loop: CASSPLNNEKLFF. In DNA form, the CDR3 reads TGTGCCAGCTCACCCTTAAATAATGAAAAACTGTTTTTT.

The genes are TRBV5-6 and TRBJ2-3; D is unresolved. Germline values: CDR1 SGHDT, CDR2 YYEEEE. The CDR3 consists of 13 residues. Trimming took off 2 bases at V and 4 bases at J, with 8 bases between the two ends. The CDR3 region has the DNA TGTGCCAGCAGCTTCCTGACGGCAGATACGCAGTATTTT. It is translated as CASSFLTADTQYF.

The chain couples TRBV19 to TRBJ2-5, with 12 bases fitting TRBD2. Germline lookup yields CDR1 LNHDA and CDR2 SQIVND (reference sequence). CDR3 length equals 17 residues. V shed 3 bases, J shed 0 bases, and the junction held 5 bases outside the gene matches. CDR3 sequence: CASSMGLAGGYQETQYF. CDR3 in DNA: TGTGCCAGTAGTATGGGCCTAGCGGGAGGGTACCAAGAGACCCAGTACTTC.

This chain connects TRBV27 to TRBJ2-1; D is undetermined. V dropped 8 bases and J dropped 3 bases, with 20 bases sitting between them. The germline gives CDR1 MNHEY, CDR2 SMNVEV (reference sequence). The CDR3 loop spans 16 amino acids. As DNA, the CDR3 is TGTGCCAGCGGCAACTCGTTGGGAACATTCTACAATGAGCAGTTCTTC. Protein product: CASGNSLGTFYNEQFF.

The chain joins TRBV6-5 to TRBJ2-3; D call uncertain. CDR3 length equals 13 residues. The V gene's germline CDR1 is MNHEY and CDR2 SVGAGI. The V end was cut by 4 bases, the J end by 5 bases, with 10 bases between. CDR3 protein: CASSFRALDTQYF. The DNA of the CDR3 is TGTGCCAGCAGTTTCCGGGCTTTAGATACGCAGTATTTT.

This clone has more than one count but fewer than ten. The chain carries TRBV28 and TRBJ1-5, with 7 bases aligning to TRBD1. CDR3 size: 12 residues. The junction had 0 bases not matched to a gene; V was cut back by 4 bases and J by 6 bases. Germline CDR1 is MDHEN and CDR2 is SYDVKM. CDR3 protein: CASSWTGQPQHF. As DNA, the CDR3 is TGTGCCAGCAGTTGGACAGGTCAGCCCCAGCATTTT.

Only one count was recorded for this clone. The chain recombines TRBV25-1 with TRBJ1-5; 10 nucleotides align to TRBD1. Germline CDR1 and CDR2: MGHDK and SYGVNS. Trimming at V came to 9 bases and at J to 4 bases, leaving 9 bases not matched to a gene. The CDR3 sequence is 15 residues long. CDR3 DNA: TGTGCCAGTGCGGGGACAGGGGCGCCAAATCAGCCCCAGCATTTT. It is translated as CASAGTGAPNQPQHF.

This clone was observed once. The V gene is TRBV6-1, the J gene TRBJ1-1; D possibly corresponds to TRBD1 (6 bases). This CDR3 region has 13 residues. Trimming stripped 4 bases from V and 7 bases from J, with 13 bases between. Germline values: CDR1 MNHNS, CDR2 SASEGT. CDR3 nucleotide sequence: TGTGCCAGCAGTGCGGACAGTTTGAGTGAAGCTTTCTTT. It encodes CASSADSLSEAFF.

V and J are TRBV29-1 and TRBJ1-4, with a tentative D call TRBD1 (6 bases). Looked up from germline, CDR1 is SQVTM and CDR2 is ANQGSEA. The length of the CDR3 is 14 residues. Trimming shortened V by 7 bases and J by 4 bases, and 16 bases separated the two germline ends. The CDR3 region is CSGGGGRGNEKLFF. CDR3 bases: TGCAGCGGAGGGGGGGGGCGCGGTAATGAAAAACTGTTTTTT.

This chain joins TRBV30 and TRBJ2-4; tentative D call: TRBD2 (5 bases). Trimming left V 2 bases short and J 3 bases short, with 20 bases between. This CDR3 contains 17 residues. CDR1 is GTSNPN and CDR2 is SVGIG in the germline V gene (reference sequence). The CDR3 coding sequence is TGTGCCTGGAGTTCTCCCGGACTCCAAAGAGGCAAAAACATTCAGTACTTC. Translation: CAWSSPGLQRGKNIQYF.

The rearrangement links TRBV5-1 to TRBJ2-1; 13 bases match TRBD2. The CDR3 is 15 residues long. The V segment lost 5 bases and the J segment 8 bases; nucleotides outside the gene matches: 7. Germline V gene sequence: CDR1 SGHRS, CDR2 YFSETQ. CDR3 amino acids: CASRLAGGPGHEQFF. In DNA form, the CDR3 reads TGCGCCAGCAGACTAGCGGGAGGGCCGGGGCATGAGCAGTTCTTC. The variable domain in full, with the rest retrieved from reference TRBV5-1 and TRBJ2-1, is KAGVTQTPRYLIKTRGQQVTLSCSPISGHRSVSWYQQTPGQGLQFLFEYFSETQRNKGNFPGRFSGRQFSNSRSEMNVSTLELGDSALYLCASRLAGGPGHEQFFGPGTRLTVL.

V is TRBV5-4 and J is TRBJ2-1; 8 positions agree with TRBD2. J lost 5 bases, V lost 4 bases, and 8 bases had no gene match. Germline V gives CDR1 SGHNT, CDR2 YYREEE (reference sequence). The CDR3 length is 15 residues. In DNA, the CDR3 is TGTGCCAGCAGCCCTCGGGGGGGTTGGAACAATGAGCAGTTCTTC. Amino acid sequence: CASSPRGGWNNEQFF.

This clone was found once. The chain uses TRBV14 and TRBJ1-1; 7 bases are shared with TRBD1. This CDR3 has 15 residues. V shed 4 bases and J 4 bases; nucleotides not matched to a gene: 9. Germline lookup yields CDR1 SGHDN and CDR2 FVKESK. The CDR3: CASSRQGRGPTEAFF. The DNA of the CDR3 is TGTGCCAGCAGCCGCCAAGGTAGGGGGCCCACTGAAGCTTTCTTT.

A few counts support this clone. This CDR3 reads CASNQDVHGYTF. The CDR3 nucleotides are TGTGCCAGCAACCAGGACGTCCATGGCTACACCTTC. The rearrangement joins TRBV28 to TRBJ1-2; no firm D call. The CDR3 extends over 12 amino acids. Trimming stripped 7 bases from V and 6 bases from J, with 12 bases between. CDR1 is MDHEN and CDR2 is SYDVKM in the germline V gene.

This chain links TRBV10-3 with TRBJ2-7, with 7 bases lining up with TRBD2. The CDR3 loop spans 11 amino acids. Germline CDR1 and CDR2: ENHRY and SYGVKD. After removal of 8 bases from V and 4 bases from J, the junction contained 2 bases not matched to a gene. CDR3 loop: CAIRGGYEQYF. The CDR3 region has the DNA TGTGCCATCCGCGGGGGATACGAGCAGTACTTC.

The CDR3 bases are TGTGCCAGTAGTATATGGGGGGGCGGGACAGGGACCAACAATGAGCAGTTCTTC. It encodes CASSIWGGGTGTNNEQFF. The gene calls are TRBV19 and TRBJ2-1, with 9 bases identical to TRBD1. V shed 2 bases, J shed 5 bases, and the junction held 13 bases outside the gene matches. The CDR3 spans 18 residues. Germline CDR1 and CDR2: LNHDA and SQIVND (reference sequence). Full variable domain (outside the CDR3, taken from reference TRBV19 and TRBJ2-1): DGGITQSPKYLFRKEGQNVTLSCEQNLNHDAMYWYRQDPGQGLRLIYYSQIVNDFQKGDIAEGYSVSREKKESFPLTVTSAQKNPTAFYLCASSIWGGGTGTNNEQFFGPGTRLTVL.

This clone came up once. The chain combines TRBV7-3 with TRBJ2-2, with a weak D call TRBD1 (6 bases). V shed 5 bases and J shed 1 base, with 11 bases lying between them. The CDR3 length is 15 residues. The V gene's germline CDR1 is SGHTA and CDR2 FQGTGA. CDR3 amino acids: CASSPWTVNTGELFF. CDR3 DNA: TGTGCCAGCAGCCCATGGACAGTGAACACCGGGGAGCTGTTTTTT.

The V call is TRBV9, the J call TRBJ2-1; possibly TRBD1 for D (5 bases). Germline V gene data show CDR1 as SGDLS and CDR2 as YYNGEE. The V end was cut by 2 bases, the J end by 8 bases, with 8 bases between. This CDR3 region has 12 residues. The CDR3 bases are TGTGCCAGCAGCGTGTTGGGGCATGAGCAGTTCTTC. Translated: CASSVLGHEQFF. The full variable domain, rest sourced from reference TRBV9 and TRBJ2-1, is DSGVTQTPKHLITATGQRVTLRCSPRSGDLSVYWYQQSLDQGLQFLIQYYNGEERAKGNILERFSAQQFPDLHSELNLSSLELGDSALYFCASSVLGHEQFFGPGTRLTVL.

The chain is built from TRBV12-2 and TRBJ2-3. TRBV12-2 corresponds to a pseudogene. CDR3 length: 15 residues. The CDR3 region is CASRPKGSCTDTQYF. The CDR3 DNA is TGTGCAAGTCGCCCGAAGGGCTCTTGCACAGATACGCAGTATTTT.

V is TRBV4-1 and J is TRBJ2-5; the D gene is possibly TRBD2 (5 bases). This CDR3 spans 14 amino acids. From germline, CDR1 is MGHRA and CDR2 YSYEKL. V was cut by 0 bases and J by 5 bases, with 10 bases left in between. CDR3 in amino acids: CASSQDRRGETQYF. The CDR3 nucleotides read TGCGCCAGCAGCCAAGATCGTCGCGGGGAGACCCAGTACTTC.